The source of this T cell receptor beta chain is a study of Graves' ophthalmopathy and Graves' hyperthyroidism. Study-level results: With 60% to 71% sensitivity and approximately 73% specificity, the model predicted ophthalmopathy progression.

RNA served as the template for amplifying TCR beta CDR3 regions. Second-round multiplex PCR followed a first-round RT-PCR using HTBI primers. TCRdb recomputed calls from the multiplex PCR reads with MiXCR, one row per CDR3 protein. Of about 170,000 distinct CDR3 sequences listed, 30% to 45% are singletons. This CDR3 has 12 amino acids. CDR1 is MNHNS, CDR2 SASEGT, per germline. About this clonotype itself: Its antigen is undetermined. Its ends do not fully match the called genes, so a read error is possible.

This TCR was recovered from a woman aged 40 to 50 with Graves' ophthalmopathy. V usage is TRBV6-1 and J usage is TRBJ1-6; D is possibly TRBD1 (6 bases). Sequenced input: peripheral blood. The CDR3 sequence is CASTGTYSPLHF. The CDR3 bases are TGCGCCAGTACCGGGACATATTCACCCCTCCACTTT.